This entry features one T cell receptor (beta chain) sequence. The CDR3 runs to 15 residues. Germline V gene data show CDR1 as MNHNY and CDR2 as SVGAGI (reference sequence). Trimming removed 1 base at V and 6 bases at J, with 12 bases between. These data are taken from a study of technical replicates of blood from a handful of donors. Data came from immunoSEQ multiplex PCR; TCRdb stores just in-frame clones and leaves some out. The data hold under 45,000 clones, with 96% observed a single time. Specimen: T cells isolated from PBMCs. This chain links TRBV6-6 with TRBJ2-2, with D perhaps matching TRBD2 (7 bases). This TCR was recovered from a human donor in good health. The CDR3 DNA is TGTGCCAGCAGTTACTTAGGGGGGGCTGCCGGGGAGCTGTTTTTT. As protein: CASSYLGGAAGELFF.